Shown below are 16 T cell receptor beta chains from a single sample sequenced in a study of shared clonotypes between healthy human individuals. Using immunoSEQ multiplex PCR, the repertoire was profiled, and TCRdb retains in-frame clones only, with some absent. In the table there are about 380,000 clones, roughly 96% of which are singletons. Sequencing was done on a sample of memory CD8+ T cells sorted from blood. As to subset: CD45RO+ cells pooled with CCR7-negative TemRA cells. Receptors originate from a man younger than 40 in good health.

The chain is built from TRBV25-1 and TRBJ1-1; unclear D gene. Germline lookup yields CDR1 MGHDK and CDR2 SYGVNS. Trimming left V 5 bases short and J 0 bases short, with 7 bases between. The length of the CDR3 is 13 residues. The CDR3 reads CASSPELNTEAFF. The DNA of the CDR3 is TGTGCCAGCAGTCCCGAACTGAACACTGAAGCTTTCTTT.

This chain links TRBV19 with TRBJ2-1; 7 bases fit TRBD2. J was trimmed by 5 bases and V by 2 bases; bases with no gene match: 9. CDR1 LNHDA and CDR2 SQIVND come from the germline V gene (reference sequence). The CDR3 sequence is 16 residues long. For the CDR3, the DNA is TGTGCCAGTAGTATAAGGCGGCGGGGGAAAAACAATGAGCAGTTCTTC. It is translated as CASSIRRRGKNNEQFF.

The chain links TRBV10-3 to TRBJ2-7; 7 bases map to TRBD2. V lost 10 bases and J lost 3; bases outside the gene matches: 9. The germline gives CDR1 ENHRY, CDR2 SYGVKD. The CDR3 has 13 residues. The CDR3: CASASGKNYEQYF. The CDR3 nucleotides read TGTGCCAGCGCTAGCGGTAAAAACTACGAGCAGTACTTC.

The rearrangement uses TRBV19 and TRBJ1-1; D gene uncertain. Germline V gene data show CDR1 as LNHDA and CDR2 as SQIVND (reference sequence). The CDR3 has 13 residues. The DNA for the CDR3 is TGTGCTGTTAACAGCGACATGAACACTGAAGCTTTCTTT. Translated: CAVNSDMNTEAFF.

Here the CDR3 DNA reads TGTGCCAGAAGCTTGTTGCATCAGCCCCAGCATTTT. Translated: CARSLLHQPQHF. The chain links TRBV5-3 to TRBJ1-5; D ambiguous. TRBV5-3 belongs to the ORF category, with a function that is uncertain. V dropped 1 base and J dropped 5 bases, with 4 bases sitting between them. The length of the CDR3 is 12 residues.

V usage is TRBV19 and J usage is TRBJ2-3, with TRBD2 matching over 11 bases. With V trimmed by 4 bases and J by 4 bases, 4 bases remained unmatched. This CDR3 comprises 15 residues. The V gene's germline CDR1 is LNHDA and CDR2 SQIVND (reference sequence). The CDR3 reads CASSNLAGGPDTQYF. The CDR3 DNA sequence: TGTGCCAGTAGTAATTTAGCGGGAGGGCCAGATACGCAGTATTTT.

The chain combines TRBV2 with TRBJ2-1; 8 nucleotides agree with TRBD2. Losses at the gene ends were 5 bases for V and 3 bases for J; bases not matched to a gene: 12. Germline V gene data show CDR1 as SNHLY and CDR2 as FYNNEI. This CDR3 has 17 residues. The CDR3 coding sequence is TGTGCCAGCAGTTTTTTTGGCAGGCGGGAGGTCTACAATGAGCAGTTCTTC. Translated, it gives CASSFFGRREVYNEQFF.

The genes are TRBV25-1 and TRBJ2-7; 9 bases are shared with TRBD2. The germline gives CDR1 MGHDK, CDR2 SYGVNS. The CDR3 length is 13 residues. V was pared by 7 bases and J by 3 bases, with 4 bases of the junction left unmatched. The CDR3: CASKEAGGYEQYF. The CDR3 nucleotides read TGTGCCAGCAAAGAAGCGGGAGGCTACGAGCAGTACTTC.

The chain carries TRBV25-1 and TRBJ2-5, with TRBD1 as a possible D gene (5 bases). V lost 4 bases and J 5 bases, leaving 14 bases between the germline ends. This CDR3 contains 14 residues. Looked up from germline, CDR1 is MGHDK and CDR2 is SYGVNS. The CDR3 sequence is CASSVHRNWETQYF. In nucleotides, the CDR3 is TGTGCCAGCAGTGTGCACAGGAATTGGGAGACCCAGTACTTC.

CDR3 amino acids: CAWSVLLPGGANVLTF. DNA of the CDR3: TGTGCCTGGAGTGTACTACTACCTGGGGGGGCCAACGTCCTGACTTTC. The rearrangement uses TRBV30 and TRBJ2-6; D ambiguous. Germline V gene sequence: CDR1 GTSNPN, CDR2 SVGIG (reference sequence). This CDR3 contains 16 residues. Deletions cut 0 bases from V and 4 bases from J, with 13 bases between.

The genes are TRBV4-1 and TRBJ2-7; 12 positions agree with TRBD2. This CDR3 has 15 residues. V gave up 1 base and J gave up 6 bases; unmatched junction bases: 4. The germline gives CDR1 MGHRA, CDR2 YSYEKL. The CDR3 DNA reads TGCGCCAGCAGCCAAGCCCCTAGCGGGAGGGGCGAGCAGTACTTC. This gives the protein CASSQAPSGRGEQYF.

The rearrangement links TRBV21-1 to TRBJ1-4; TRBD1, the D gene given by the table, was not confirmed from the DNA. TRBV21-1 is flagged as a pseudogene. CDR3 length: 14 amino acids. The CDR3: CASKRGQGNEKLFF. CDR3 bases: TGTGCCAGCAAGAGGGGACAGGGGAATGAAAAACTGTTTTTT.

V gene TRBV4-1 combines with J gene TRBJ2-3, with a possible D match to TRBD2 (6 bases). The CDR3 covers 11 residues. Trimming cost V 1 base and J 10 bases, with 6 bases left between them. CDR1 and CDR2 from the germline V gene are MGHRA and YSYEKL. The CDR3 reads CASSQAGAQYF. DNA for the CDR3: TGCGCCAGCAGCCAAGCGGGAGCGCAGTATTTT.

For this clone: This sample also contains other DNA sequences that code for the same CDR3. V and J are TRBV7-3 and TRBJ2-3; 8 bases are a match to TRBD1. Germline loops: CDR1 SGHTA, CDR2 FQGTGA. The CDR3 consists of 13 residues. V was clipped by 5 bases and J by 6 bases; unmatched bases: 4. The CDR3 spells CASSLQGADTQYF. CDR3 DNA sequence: TGTGCCAGCAGCCTTCAGGGGGCCGATACGCAGTATTTT.

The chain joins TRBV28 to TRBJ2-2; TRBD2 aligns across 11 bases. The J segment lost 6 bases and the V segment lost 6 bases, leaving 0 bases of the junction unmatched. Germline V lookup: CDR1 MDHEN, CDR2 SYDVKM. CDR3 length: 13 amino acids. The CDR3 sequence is CASRLAGAGELFF. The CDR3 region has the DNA TGTGCCAGCAGACTAGCGGGAGCCGGGGAGCTGTTTTTT.

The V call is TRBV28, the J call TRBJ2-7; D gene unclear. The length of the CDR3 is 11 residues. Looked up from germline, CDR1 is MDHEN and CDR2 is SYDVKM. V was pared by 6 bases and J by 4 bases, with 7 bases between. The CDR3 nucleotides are TGTGCCAGCAGCGAGCGATACGAGCAGTACTTC. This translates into CASSERYEQYF.